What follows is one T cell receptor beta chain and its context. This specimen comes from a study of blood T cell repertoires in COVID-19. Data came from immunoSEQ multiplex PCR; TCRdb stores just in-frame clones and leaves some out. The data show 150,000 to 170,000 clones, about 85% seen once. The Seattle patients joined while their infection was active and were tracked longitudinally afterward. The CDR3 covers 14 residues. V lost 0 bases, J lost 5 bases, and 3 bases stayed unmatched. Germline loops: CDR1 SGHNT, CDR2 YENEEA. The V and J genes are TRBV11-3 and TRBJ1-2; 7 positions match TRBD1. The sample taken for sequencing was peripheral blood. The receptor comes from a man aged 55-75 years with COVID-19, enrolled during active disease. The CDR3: CASSLEGGDYGYTF. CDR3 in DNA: TGTGCCAGCAGCTTAGAAGGGGGCGATTATGGCTACACCTTC.